The text below deals with one T cell receptor (beta chain). As yet, its antigen is unknown. The sample is drawn from a study of T cell responses to AZD1222 COVID-19 vaccine. The CDR3 contains 14 residues. V was clipped by 1 base and J by 1 base, with 8 bases between them. Germline CDR1 is SGHTA and CDR2 is FQGNSA. Study observations and caveats: Clonal diversity was possibly underestimated; the donors were predominantly white British and more often female. Epitopes outside B.1.351 and B.1.1.7 mutated regions reportedly drew nearly half of spike TCRs. Just a handful of AZD1222 recipients were seropositive at baseline. Spike regions recognized by vaccine-associated CD4 TCRs spanned the protein, led by 160-218 and 743-854.

Using immunoSEQ multiplex PCR, the repertoire was profiled, and TCRdb retains in-frame clones only, with some absent. In the table there are tens of thousands of clones, 90% of which are singletons. This TCR came from an adult in good health. V gene TRBV7-2 combines with J gene TRBJ2-7; the D is unclear. Sequenced here: peripheral blood, sampled on day 0 of AZD1222 vaccination. Here the CDR3 reads CASSLGVRSYEQYF. In DNA form, the CDR3 reads TGTGCCAGCAGCTTAGGGGTCAGGTCCTACGAGCAGTACTTC.